These T cell receptor beta chains were read from a single sample in a study of blood T cell repertoires in COVID-19. Some clones are missing from TCRdb's copy, which holds only in-frame ones; the method was immunoSEQ multiplex PCR. The data hold under 250,000 clones, with 70% to 90% observed a single time. The sample consisted of peripheral blood. Receptors originate from a man in his fifties with COVID-19, enrolled during active disease. The CDR3 runs from the conserved cysteine through the conserved F or W. The order of the fields is V gene, J gene, CDR3 protein.

TRBV11-3	TRBJ2-5	CASSRGGTGADFRETQYF
TRBV18	TRBJ1-1	CASSPELNTEAFF
TRBV15	TRBJ2-7	CATSPSTGGHEQYF
TRBV5-1	TRBJ2-7	CASSLTGLGEQYF
TRBV6-2/TRBV6-3	TRBJ2-1	CASSYWGGGNEQFF
TRBV7-8	TRBJ2-7	CASSSQGSSYEQYF
TRBV5-1	TRBJ2-4	CASSGMGADIQYF
TRBV7-8	TRBJ2-7	CASSPSPLAVIYEQYF
TRBV4-2	TRBJ2-3	CASSHERGGGYTDTQYF
TRBV6-2/TRBV6-3	TRBJ1-1	CASSSMTGGSTEAFF
TRBV5-1	TRBJ1-1	CASTGQGRGEAFF
TRBV29-1	TRBJ2-1	CSVEALSGTGGLNEQFF
TRBV2	TRBJ2-1	CASSERLAGFTYNEQFF
TRBV5-1	TRBJ2-1	CASSQSGEYEQFF
TRBV3-1/TRBV3-2	TRBJ2-3	CASSQGGGSSTDTQYF
TRBV7-9	TRBJ2-4	CASSPRQTRNIQYF
TRBV3-1/TRBV3-2	TRBJ1-5	CASSQDFGNQPQHF
TRBV6-2/TRBV6-3	TRBJ1-1	CASSYPRDRGRSVNTEAFF
TRBV2	TRBJ2-2	CASSEATRRTGELFF
TRBV5-1	TRBJ2-1	CASSFQQGFKYNEQFF
TRBV12-3/TRBV12-4	TRBJ2-7	CASSLQAYEQYF
TRBV20-1	TRBJ1-6	CSARTGEPLHF